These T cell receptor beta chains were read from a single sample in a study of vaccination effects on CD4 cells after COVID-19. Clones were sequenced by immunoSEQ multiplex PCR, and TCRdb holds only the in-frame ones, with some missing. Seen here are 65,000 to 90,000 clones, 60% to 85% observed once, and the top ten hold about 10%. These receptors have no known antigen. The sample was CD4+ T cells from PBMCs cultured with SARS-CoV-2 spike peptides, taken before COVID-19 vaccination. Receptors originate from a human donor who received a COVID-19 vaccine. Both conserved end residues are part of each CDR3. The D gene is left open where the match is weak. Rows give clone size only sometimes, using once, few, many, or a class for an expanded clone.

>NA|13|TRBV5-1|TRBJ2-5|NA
CASSFTAQETQYF
TGCGCCAGCAGCTTCACCGCCCAGGAGACCCAGTACTTC
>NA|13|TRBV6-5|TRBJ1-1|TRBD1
CASHRGPNTEAFF
TGTGCCAGCCACAGGGGGCCGAACACTGAAGCTTTCTTT
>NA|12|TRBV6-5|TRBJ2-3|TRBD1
CASSQQGHTQYF
TGTGCCAGCAGTCAACAGGGGCATACGCAGTATTTT
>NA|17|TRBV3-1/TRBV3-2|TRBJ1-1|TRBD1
CASSHRQGRMMNTEAFF
TGTGCCAGCAGCCATCGACAGGGCCGGATGATGAACACTGAAGCTTTCTTT
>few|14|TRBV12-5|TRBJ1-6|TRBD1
CASGWGQPNSPLHF
TGTGCTAGTGGTTGGGGACAGCCGAATTCACCCCTCCACTTT
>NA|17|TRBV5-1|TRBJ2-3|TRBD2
CASSLPRGGPSTDTQYF
TGCGCCAGCAGCTTGCCCCGCGGGGGGCCTTCCACAGATACGCAGTATTTT
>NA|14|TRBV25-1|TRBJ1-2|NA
CASSEYIQGQGYTF
TGTGCCAGCAGTGAATATATTCAGGGCCAAGGCTACACCTTC
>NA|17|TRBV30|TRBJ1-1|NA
CAWSARSGWKLNTEAFF
TGTGCCTGGAGTGCCAGAAGCGGGTGGAAATTGAACACTGAAGCTTTCTTT
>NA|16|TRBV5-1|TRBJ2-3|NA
CASSLGLDRSADTQYF
TGCGCCAGCAGCTTGGGATTGGACCGCTCCGCAGATACGCAGTATTTT
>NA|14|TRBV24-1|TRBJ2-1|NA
CATSDPTGYNEQFF
TGTGCCACCAGTGACCCAACAGGGTACAATGAGCAGTTCTTC
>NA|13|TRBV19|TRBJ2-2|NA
CATRTFNTGELFF
TGTGCCACCCGGACCTTTAACACCGGGGAGCTGTTTTTT
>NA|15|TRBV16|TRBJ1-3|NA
CASSQYGTVGNTIYF
TGTGCCAGCAGCCAATACGGGACCGTAGGAAACACCATATATTTT
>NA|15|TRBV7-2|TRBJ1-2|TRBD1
CASSLGGTGIYGYTF
TGTGCCAGCAGCTTAGGGGGGACAGGGATCTATGGCTACACCTTC
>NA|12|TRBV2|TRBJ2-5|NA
CASDRYQETQYF
TGTGCCAGCGACAGGTACCAAGAGACCCAGTACTTC
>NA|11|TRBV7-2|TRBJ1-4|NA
CASSLHEKLFF
TGTGCCAGCAGCTTGCATGAAAAACTGTTTTTT
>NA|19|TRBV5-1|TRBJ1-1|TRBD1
CASSLRINDGQGLNTEAFF
TGCGCCAGCAGCTTACGGATCAATGATGGACAGGGACTTAACACTGAAGCTTTCTTT
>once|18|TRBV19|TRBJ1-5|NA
CASSDDRITSYSNQPQHF
TGTGCCAGTAGTGATGACAGGATTACCTCCTATAGCAATCAGCCCCAGCATTTT
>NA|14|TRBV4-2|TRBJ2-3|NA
CASSQVAATDTQYF
TGTGCCAGCAGCCAAGTGGCGGCGACAGATACGCAGTATTTT
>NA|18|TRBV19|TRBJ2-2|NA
CASTPLQGIGILTGELFF
TGTGCCAGTACCCCCCTCCAGGGGATTGGGATTTTAACCGGGGAGCTGTTTTTT
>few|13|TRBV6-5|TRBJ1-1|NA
CASSYTANTEAFF
TGTGCCAGCAGTTACACCGCGAACACTGAAGCTTTCTTT
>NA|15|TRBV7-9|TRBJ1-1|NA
CASSPSTGMGTEAFF
TGTGCCAGCAGTCCGTCAACAGGGATGGGCACTGAAGCTTTCTTT
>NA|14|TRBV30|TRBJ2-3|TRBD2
CAWGTSGVLDTQYF
TGTGCCTGGGGGACTAGCGGGGTCCTTGATACGCAGTATTTT
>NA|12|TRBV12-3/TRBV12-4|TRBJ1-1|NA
CASKRANTEAFF
TGTGCCAGCAAAAGGGCGAACACTGAAGCTTTCTTT
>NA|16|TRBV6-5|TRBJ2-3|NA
CASSYSIGRATDTQYF
TGTGCCAGCAGTTACTCGATCGGCAGGGCAACAGATACGCAGTATTTT
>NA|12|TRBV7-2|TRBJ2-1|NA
CASRPDYNEQFF
TGTGCCAGCAGGCCCGACTACAATGAGCAGTTCTTC
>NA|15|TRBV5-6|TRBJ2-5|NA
CASTLPGPTPETQYF
TGTGCCAGCACGCTACCGGGACCGACCCCAGAGACCCAGTACTTC
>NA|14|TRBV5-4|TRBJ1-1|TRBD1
CASSLEGQGREAFF
TGTGCCAGCAGCTTGGAGGGACAGGGCCGAGAAGCTTTCTTT
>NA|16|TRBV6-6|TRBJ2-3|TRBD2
CASSYSLAGGPFTQYF
TGTGCCAGCAGTTACTCGTTAGCGGGGGGGCCCTTTACGCAGTATTTT
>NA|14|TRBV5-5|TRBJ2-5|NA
CASSQLVGEKTQYF
TGTGCCAGCAGCCAGCTGGTGGGGGAGAAGACCCAGTACTTC
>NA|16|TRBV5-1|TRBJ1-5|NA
CASSPDGTGLNQPQHF
TGCGCCAGCAGCCCGGACGGCACAGGGTTAAATCAGCCCCAGCATTTT
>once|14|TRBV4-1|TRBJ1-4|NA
CASSQVGYNEKLFF
TGCGCCAGCAGCCAAGTCGGGTATAATGAAAAACTGTTTTTT
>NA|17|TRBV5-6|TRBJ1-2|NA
CASSPLGVLGLNYGYTF
TGTGCCAGCAGCCCTTTGGGTGTTTTAGGCTTAAACTATGGCTACACCTTC
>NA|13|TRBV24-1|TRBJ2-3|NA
CATSDLWWETQYF
TGTGCCACCAGTGATTTGTGGTGGGAGACGCAGTATTTT
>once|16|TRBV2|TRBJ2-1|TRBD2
CASSDRLAGVMDEQFF
TGTGCCAGCAGTGACCGACTAGCGGGGGTAATGGATGAGCAGTTCTTC
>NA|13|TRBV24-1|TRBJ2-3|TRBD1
CATGQGAEDTQYF
TGTGCCACGGGACAGGGGGCTGAAGATACGCAGTATTTT
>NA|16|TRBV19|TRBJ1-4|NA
CASSTNRRAFNEKLFF
TGTGCCAGTAGTACCAACCGAAGGGCCTTTAATGAAAAACTGTTTTTT
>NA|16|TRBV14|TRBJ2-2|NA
CASSQDRNPNTGELFF
TGTGCCAGCAGCCAAGACAGGAACCCGAACACCGGGGAGCTGTTTTTT
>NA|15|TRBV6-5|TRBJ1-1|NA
CASGDQGIRNTEAFF
TGTGCCAGCGGGGATCAGGGAATTCGGAACACTGAAGCTTTCTTT
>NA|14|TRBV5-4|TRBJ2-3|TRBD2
CASKRGLGTDTQYF
TGTGCCAGCAAGCGGGGGCTGGGCACAGATACGCAGTATTTT
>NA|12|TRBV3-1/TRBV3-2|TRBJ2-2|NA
CASSLMTGELFF
TGTGCCAGCAGCCTAATGACCGGGGAGCTGTTTTTT
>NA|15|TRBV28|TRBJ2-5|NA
CASSSTGLIQETQYF
TGTGCCAGCAGTTCCACGGGACTTATACAAGAGACCCAGTACTTC
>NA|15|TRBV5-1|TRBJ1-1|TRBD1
CASSFNRGRGTEAFF
TGCGCCAGCAGCTTCAACAGGGGGCGGGGCACTGAAGCTTTCTTT
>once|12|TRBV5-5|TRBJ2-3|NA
CASSFASDTQYF
TGTGCCAGCAGCTTCGCATCAGATACGCAGTATTTT
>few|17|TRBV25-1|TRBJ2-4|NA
CASSEFRGGSTKNIQYF
TGTGCCAGCAGTGAATTCAGGGGCGGATCGACCAAAAACATTCAGTACTTC
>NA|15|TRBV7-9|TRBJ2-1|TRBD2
CASSLAGEGYNEQFF
TGTGCCAGCAGCTTAGCGGGGGAGGGCTACAATGAGCAGTTCTTC